One sample yielded the 20 T cell receptor beta chains listed below, sequenced in a study of technical replicates of blood from a few donors. Sequencing used immunoSEQ multiplex PCR; TCRdb keeps in-frame clones, though not all of them. This sample has approximately 70,000 clones, with over 80% found just once. Specimen: T cells isolated from PBMCs. Every receptor here comes from a human donor in good health.

The chain employs TRBV10-2 and TRBJ1-1, with a weak D call TRBD1 (5 bases). Trimming shortened V by 8 bases and J by 2 bases, and 12 bases separated the two germline ends. CDR1 WSHSY and CDR2 SAAADI come from the germline V gene. The length of the CDR3 is 13 residues. CDR3 DNA sequence: TGCGCCAGCTCACGGGGGGACAACACTGAAGCTTTCTTT. It specifies CASSRGDNTEAFF.

The V and J genes are TRBV7-8 and TRBJ2-7; weak D call: TRBD2 (6 bases). V was clipped by 3 bases and J by 1 base, with 22 bases between them. The germline V gene has CDR1 SGHVS and CDR2 FQNEAQ. The CDR3 is 18 amino acids. Here the CDR3 DNA reads TGTGCCAGCAGCTTTAGGTCTACGTGGGAGGTCCTATCCTACGAGCAGTACTTC. Translating gives CASSFRSTWEVLSYEQYF.

This chain links TRBV5-1 with TRBJ2-3; TRBD1 matches at 8 bases. CDR1 is SGHRS, CDR2 YFSETQ, per germline. V lost 4 bases, J lost 5 bases, and 12 bases stayed unmatched. The CDR3 has 16 amino acids. The CDR3 protein is CASSADTGGLGDTQYF. Here the CDR3 DNA reads TGCGCCAGCAGCGCAGATACAGGGGGGCTCGGAGATACGCAGTATTTT.

V is TRBV27 and J is TRBJ2-7; 9 bases match TRBD1. Germline CDR1 MNHEY, CDR2 SMNVEV (reference sequence). The ends lost 6 bases at V and 4 bases at J; junction bases unmatched: 13. This CDR3 has 16 residues. CDR3 in amino acids: CASRALGDRVLYEQYF. The CDR3 region has the DNA TGTGCCAGCAGGGCTTTAGGGGACAGGGTTCTTTACGAGCAGTACTTC.

The chain is built from TRBV25-1 and TRBJ2-7; 9 bases are shared with TRBD1. The CDR3 is made up of 17 amino acids. J was trimmed by 3 bases and V by 3 bases; bases with no gene match: 12. CDR1 is MGHDK and CDR2 is SYGVNS in the germline V gene. The CDR3 region is CASSDVTGGAGNYEQYF. CDR3 in DNA: TGTGCCAGCAGTGACGTAACAGGGGGCGCCGGGAACTACGAGCAGTACTTC.

The rearrangement uses TRBV5-8 and TRBJ2-2, with 10 bases fitting TRBD1. With 4 bases clipped from V and 4 bases from J, the junction kept 7 bases outside the gene matches. CDR1 and CDR2 from the germline V gene are SGHTS and YDEGEE. The CDR3 totals 16 residues. The CDR3 DNA reads TGTGCCAGCAGCCGGGACAGGGGTTTTCCCACCGGGGAGCTGTTTTTT. It is translated as CASSRDRGFPTGELFF.

This clone was counted a single time. The rearrangement uses TRBV29-1 and TRBJ2-2, with 7 bases lining up with TRBD2. Looked up from germline, CDR1 is SQVTM and CDR2 is ANQGSEA. CDR3 size: 14 residues. V shed 5 bases, J shed 1 base, and the junction held 4 bases outside the gene matches. The CDR3 spells CSVQVAGNTGELFF. The CDR3 coding sequence is TGCAGCGTTCAGGTAGCGGGGAACACCGGGGAGCTGTTTTTT.

The rearrangement links TRBV15 to TRBJ2-3; D uncertain. Per germline, CDR1 LNHNV and CDR2 YYDKDF (reference sequence). This CDR3 spans 15 amino acids. The V gene lost 4 bases and the J gene lost 0 bases, with 11 bases spanning the gap. CDR3 in DNA: TGTGCCACCAGCAAATTGCCGACTAGCACAGATACGCAGTATTTT. Translated, it gives CATSKLPTSTDTQYF.

The CDR3 is CASTRSGQKSEELFF. CDR3 bases: TGTGCCAGCACACGTAGCGGACAAAAGTCGGAGGAGCTGTTTTTT. The genes are TRBV6-5 and TRBJ2-2, with D possibly TRBD2 on 6 matching bases. Trimming took 7 bases from V and 10 from J, leaving 22 bases between them. CDR1 and CDR2 from the germline V gene are MNHEY and SVGAGI. This CDR3 spans 15 amino acids.

The chain couples TRBV5-8 to TRBJ2-5; D might be TRBD1 (6 bases). Germline assignment: CDR1 SGHTS and CDR2 YDEGEE. CDR3 size: 14 residues. The V end was cut by 6 bases, the J end by 2 bases, with 14 bases between. The CDR3 reads CASTIQGAQETQYF. The CDR3 coding sequence is TGTGCCAGCACCATACAGGGAGCTCAAGAGACCCAGTACTTC. The full variable domain, its missing parts supplied by reference TRBV5-8 and TRBJ2-5, is EAGVTQSPTHLIKTRGQQATLRCSPISGHTSVYWYQQALGLGLQFLLWYDEGEERNRGNFPPRFSGRQFPNYSSELNVNALELEDSALYLCASTIQGAQETQYFGPGTRLLVL.

This chain links TRBV5-1 with TRBJ2-7, with 8 bases lining up with TRBD2. CDR1 SGHRS and CDR2 YFSETQ come from the germline V gene. The CDR3 has 13 amino acids. Trimming cost V 5 bases and J 7 bases; bases outside gene matches: 8. CDR3 sequence (DNA): TGCGCCAGCAGTCTAGCGGGTGGGCGGGAGCAGTACTTC. Amino acid sequence: CASSLAGGREQYF.

The V call is TRBV7-3, the J call TRBJ2-3, with 8 nucleotides matching TRBD2. The CDR3 contains 15 residues. Germline trimming cut 1 base from V and 6 bases from J; bases unmatched to any gene: 6. Germline assignment: CDR1 SGHTA and CDR2 FQGTGA. This chain's CDR3 is CASSLIAGFSDTQYF. The CDR3 DNA follows: TGTGCCAGCAGCTTAATAGCGGGATTTTCTGATACGCAGTATTTT.

V is TRBV7-8 and J is TRBJ2-3, with 13 bases fitting TRBD2. CDR1 and CDR2 (germline): SGHVS, FQNEAQ. This CDR3 has 15 residues. The junction had 1 base not matched to a gene; V was cut back by 4 bases and J by 3 bases. The DNA for the CDR3 is TGTGCCAGCAGCTGGACTAGCGGGAGAACAGATACGCAGTATTTT. Protein product: CASSWTSGRTDTQYF.

V usage is TRBV5-1 and J usage is TRBJ1-1; D is unresolved. The germline V gene has CDR1 SGHRS and CDR2 YFSETQ. This CDR3 has 12 residues. V was cut by 4 bases and J by 1 base, with 5 bases left in between. Here the CDR3 DNA reads TGCGCCAGCAGCCTGAGGAACACTGAAGCTTTCTTT. Amino acids: CASSLRNTEAFF.

As regards this clone: One end of the junction varies from germline; a read error may be responsible. DNA for the CDR3: TGCGCCAGCAGCCAAGCGGCAGGGAACTCTGAAGCTTTCTTT. It codes for CASSQAAGNSEAFF. The chain combines TRBV4-1 with TRBJ1-1; weak D call: TRBD1 (5 bases). CDR1 and CDR2 (germline): MGHRA, YSYEKL. CDR3 length: 14 amino acids.

The table lists this clone with a few counts. The chain employs TRBV4-2 and TRBJ1-1; possible D gene TRBD1, 6 bases. Germline CDR1 is LGHNA and CDR2 is YNFKEQ. The ends were cut back, 1 base at V and 1 base at J, with 10 bases in the middle. This CDR3 is 15 amino acids long. The CDR3 DNA reads TGTGCCAGCAGCCAAGGGGGGACATCGAACACTGAAGCTTTCTTT. Translating gives CASSQGGTSNTEAFF.

The chain couples TRBV7-3 to TRBJ1-2; 8 bases are a match to TRBD1. This CDR3 is built from 16 residues. V lost 2 bases and J lost 4; bases outside the gene matches: 9. From germline, CDR1 is SGHTA and CDR2 FQGTGA. The CDR3 loop reads CASSLYTDRGGYGYTF. CDR3 bases: TGTGCCAGCAGCTTATACACTGACAGGGGAGGCTATGGCTACACCTTC.

The V and J genes are TRBV19 and TRBJ2-5; 10 nucleotides line up with TRBD2. The CDR3 sequence is 14 residues long. The germline gives CDR1 LNHDA, CDR2 SQIVND (reference sequence). The junction had 5 bases not matched to a gene; V was cut back by 6 bases and J by 4 bases. The CDR3 here is CASRVSSGRETQYF. CDR3 in DNA: TGTGCCAGTAGAGTGTCTAGCGGGAGAGAGACCCAGTACTTC.

The rearrangement links TRBV10-2 to TRBJ1-1; D may be TRBD1 (5 bases). Per the germline V gene, CDR1 is WSHSY and CDR2 is SAAADI. The CDR3 contains 13 residues. The V gene lost 2 bases and the J gene lost 7 bases, with 11 bases spanning the gap. DNA of the CDR3: TGCGCCAGCAGTGAGCCCCCGGGGGATGAAGCTTTCTTT. The encoded protein is CASSEPPGDEAFF.

The chain recombines TRBV21-1 with TRBJ2-1; the table assigns TRBD2, which was not confirmed against the DNA. TRBV21-1 is recorded as a pseudogene. The CDR3 spans 17 residues. CDR3 coding DNA: TGTGCCAGCAGCAAAGAGGTCCGGACTAGCGGGAGGCATGAGCAGTTCTTC. The encoded protein is CASSKEVRTSGRHEQFF.